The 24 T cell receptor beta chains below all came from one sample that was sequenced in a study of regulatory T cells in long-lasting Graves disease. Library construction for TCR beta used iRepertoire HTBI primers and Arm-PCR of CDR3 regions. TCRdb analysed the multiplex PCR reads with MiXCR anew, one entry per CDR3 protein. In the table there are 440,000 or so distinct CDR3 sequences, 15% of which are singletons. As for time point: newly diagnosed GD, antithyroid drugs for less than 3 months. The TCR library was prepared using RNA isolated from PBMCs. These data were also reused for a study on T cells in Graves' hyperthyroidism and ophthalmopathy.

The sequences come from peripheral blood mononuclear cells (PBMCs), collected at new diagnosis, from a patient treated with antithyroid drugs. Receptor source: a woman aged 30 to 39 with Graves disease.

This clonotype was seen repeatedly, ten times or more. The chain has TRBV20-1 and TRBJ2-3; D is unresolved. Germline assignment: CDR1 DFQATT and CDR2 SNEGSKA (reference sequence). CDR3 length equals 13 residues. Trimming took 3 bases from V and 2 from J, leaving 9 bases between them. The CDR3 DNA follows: TGCAGTGCTAGTGCACCTAACACAGATACGCAGTATTTT. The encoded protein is CSASAPNTDTQYF.

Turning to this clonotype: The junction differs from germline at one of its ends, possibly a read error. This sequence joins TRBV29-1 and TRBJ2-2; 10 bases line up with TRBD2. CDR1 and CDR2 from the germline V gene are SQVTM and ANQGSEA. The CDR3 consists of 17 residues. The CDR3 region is CSLEGFEREGGAGELFF. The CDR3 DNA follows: TGCAGCCTTGAGGGGTTCGAGCGGGAGGGAGGGGCCGGGGAGCTGTTTTTT.

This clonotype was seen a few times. In DNA, the CDR3 is TGTGCCAGCAGCGTTGACGGCGGGAGGTTCGATGAGCAGTTCTTC. Translated: CASSVDGGRFDEQFF. The J gene is TRBJ2-1, the V gene TRBV5-5; 8 positions agree with TRBD2. CDR3 length: 15 residues. Unmatched junction bases numbered 11, after V lost 4 bases and J lost 8 bases. The germline V gene has CDR1 SGHKS and CDR2 YYEKEE (reference sequence). Full variable domain (missing parts from reference TRBV5-5 and TRBJ2-1): DAGVTQSPTHLIKTRGQQVTLRCSPISGHKSVSWYQQVLGQGPQFIFQYYEKEERGRGNFPDRFSARQFPNYSSELNVNALLLGDSALYLCASSVDGGRFDEQFFGPGTRLTVL.

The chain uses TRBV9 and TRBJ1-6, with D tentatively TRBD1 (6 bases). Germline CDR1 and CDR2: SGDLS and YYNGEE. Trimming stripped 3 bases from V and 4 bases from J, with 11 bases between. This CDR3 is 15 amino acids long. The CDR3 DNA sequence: TGTGCCAGCAGCGAACAGGGAGGTTATAATTCACCCCTCCACTTT. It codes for CASSEQGGYNSPLHF.

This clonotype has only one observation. The CDR3 spells CAVGGGKLRTSGYEQYF. The DNA for the CDR3 is TGTGCCGTCGGGGGGGGGAAACTAAGGACTAGCGGCTACGAGCAGTACTTC. This rearrangement joins TRBV6-2 or TRBV6-3 to TRBJ2-7, with 10 bases matching TRBD2. J was trimmed by 3 bases and V by 11 bases; bases with no gene match: 19. The CDR3 sequence is 17 residues long. Per the germline V gene, CDR1 is MNHEY and CDR2 is SVGEGT.

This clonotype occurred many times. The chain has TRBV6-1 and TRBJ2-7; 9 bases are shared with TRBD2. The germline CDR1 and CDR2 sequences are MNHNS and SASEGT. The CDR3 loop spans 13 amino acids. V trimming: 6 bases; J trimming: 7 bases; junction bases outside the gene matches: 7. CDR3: CASRRLAGWEQYF. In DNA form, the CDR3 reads TGTGCCAGCAGACGCCTAGCGGGATGGGAGCAGTACTTC.

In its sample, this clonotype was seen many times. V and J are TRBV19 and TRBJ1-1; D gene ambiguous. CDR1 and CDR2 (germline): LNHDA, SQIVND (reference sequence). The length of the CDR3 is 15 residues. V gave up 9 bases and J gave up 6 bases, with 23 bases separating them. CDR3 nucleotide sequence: TGTGCCAGCAATTCCCCTGTGGAGCTGCGATCTGAAGCTTTCTTT. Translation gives CASNSPVELRSEAFF.

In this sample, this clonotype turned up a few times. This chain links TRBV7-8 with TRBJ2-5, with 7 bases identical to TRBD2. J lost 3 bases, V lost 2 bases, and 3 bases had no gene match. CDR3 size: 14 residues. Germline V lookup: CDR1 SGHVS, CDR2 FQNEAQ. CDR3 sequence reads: CASSLQRGEETQYF. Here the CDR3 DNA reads TGTGCCAGCAGCTTACAGCGGGGAGAAGAGACCCAGTACTTC.

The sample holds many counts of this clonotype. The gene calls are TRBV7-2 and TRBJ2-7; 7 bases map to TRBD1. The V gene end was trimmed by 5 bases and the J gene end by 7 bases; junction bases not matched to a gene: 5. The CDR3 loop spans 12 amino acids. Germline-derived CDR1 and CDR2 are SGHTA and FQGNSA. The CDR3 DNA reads TGTGCCAGCAGCCGACAGGGTCAGGAGCAGTACTTC. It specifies CASSRQGQEQYF.

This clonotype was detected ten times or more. The CDR3 sequence is CASSPRGGGNTGELFF. CDR3 coding DNA: TGTGCCAGCTCACCACGAGGCGGGGGAAACACCGGGGAGCTGTTTTTT. The chain joins TRBV18 to TRBJ2-2; 7 bases agree with TRBD2. CDR1 KGHSH and CDR2 LQKENI come from the germline V gene. This CDR3 has 16 amino acids. V lost 1 base, J lost 2 bases, and 4 bases stayed unmatched.

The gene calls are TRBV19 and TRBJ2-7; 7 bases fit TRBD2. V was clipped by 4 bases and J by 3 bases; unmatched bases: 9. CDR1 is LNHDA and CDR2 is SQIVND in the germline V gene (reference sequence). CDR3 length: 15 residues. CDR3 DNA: TGTGCCAGTAGTACGGGACTAACGGGAGGCTACGAGCAGTACTTC. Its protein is CASSTGLTGGYEQYF. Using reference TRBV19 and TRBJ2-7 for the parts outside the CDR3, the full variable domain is DGGITQSPKYLFRKEGQNVTLSCEQNLNHDAMYWYRQDPGQGLRLIYYSQIVNDFQKGDIAEGYSVSREKKESFPLTVTSAQKNPTAFYLCASSTGLTGGYEQYFGPGTRLTVT.

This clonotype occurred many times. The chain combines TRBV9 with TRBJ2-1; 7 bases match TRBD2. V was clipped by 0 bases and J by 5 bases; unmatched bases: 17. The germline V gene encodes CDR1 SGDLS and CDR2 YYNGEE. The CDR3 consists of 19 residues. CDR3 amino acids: CASSVGGRWAGAPNNEQFF. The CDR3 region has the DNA TGTGCCAGCAGCGTAGGTGGTCGGTGGGCGGGAGCCCCGAACAATGAGCAGTTCTTC.

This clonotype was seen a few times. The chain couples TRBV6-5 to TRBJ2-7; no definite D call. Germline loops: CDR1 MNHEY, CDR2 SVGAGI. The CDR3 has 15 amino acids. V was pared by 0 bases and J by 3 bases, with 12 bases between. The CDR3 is CASSYSTSESYEQYF. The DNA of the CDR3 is TGTGCCAGCAGTTACTCGACCAGCGAGAGCTACGAGCAGTACTTC.

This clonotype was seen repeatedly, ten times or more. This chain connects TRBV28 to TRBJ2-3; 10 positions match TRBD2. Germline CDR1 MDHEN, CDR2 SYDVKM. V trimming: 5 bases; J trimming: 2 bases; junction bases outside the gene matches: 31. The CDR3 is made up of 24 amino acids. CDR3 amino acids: CASSPDFQDRTWLAGVGFTDTQYF. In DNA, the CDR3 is TGTGCCAGCAGTCCTGATTTCCAGGACAGGACTTGGCTAGCGGGAGTAGGCTTCACAGATACGCAGTATTTT.

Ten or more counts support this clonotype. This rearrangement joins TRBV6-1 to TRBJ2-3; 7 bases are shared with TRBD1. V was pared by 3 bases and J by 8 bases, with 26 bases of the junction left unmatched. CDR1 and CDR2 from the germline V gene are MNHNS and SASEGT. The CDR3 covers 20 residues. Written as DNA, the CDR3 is TGTGCCAGCAGTGACCGACAGGGTACCCCTCTAAATCCCCGACTAAGTACGCAGTATTTT. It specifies CASSDRQGTPLNPRLSTQYF.

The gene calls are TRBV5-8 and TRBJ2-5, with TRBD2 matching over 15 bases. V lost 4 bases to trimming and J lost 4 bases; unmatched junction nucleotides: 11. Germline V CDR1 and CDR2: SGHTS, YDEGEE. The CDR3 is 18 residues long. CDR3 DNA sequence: TGTGCCAGCAGCACGAGCTTCGGACTAGCGGGAGGGACAGAGACCCAGTACTTC. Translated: CASSTSFGLAGGTETQYF.

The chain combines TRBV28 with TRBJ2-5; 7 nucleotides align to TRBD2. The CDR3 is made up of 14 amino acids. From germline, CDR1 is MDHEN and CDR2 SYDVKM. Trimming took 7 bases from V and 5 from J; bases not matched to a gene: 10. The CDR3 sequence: CASIDGGIFETQYF. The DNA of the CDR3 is TGTGCCAGCATCGACGGGGGGATATTCGAGACCCAGTACTTC.

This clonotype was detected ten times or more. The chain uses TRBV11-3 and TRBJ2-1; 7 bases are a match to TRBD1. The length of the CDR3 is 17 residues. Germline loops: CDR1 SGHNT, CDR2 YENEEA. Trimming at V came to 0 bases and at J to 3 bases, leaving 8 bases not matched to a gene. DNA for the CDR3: TGTGCCAGCAGCTTAGATCCGGGACAGCGAAACTACAATGAGCAGTTCTTC. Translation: CASSLDPGQRNYNEQFF. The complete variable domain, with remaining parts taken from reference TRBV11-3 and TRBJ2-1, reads EAGVVQSPRYKIIEKKQPVAFWCNPISGHNTLYWYLQNLGQGPELLIRYENEEAVDDSQLPKDRFSAERLKGVDSTLKIQPAELGDSAVYLCASSLDPGQRNYNEQFFGPGTRLTVL.

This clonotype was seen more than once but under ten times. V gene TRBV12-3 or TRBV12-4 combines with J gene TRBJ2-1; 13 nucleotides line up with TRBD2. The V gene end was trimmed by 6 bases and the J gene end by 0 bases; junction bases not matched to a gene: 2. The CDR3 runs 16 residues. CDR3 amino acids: CASRGTSGTSYNEQFF. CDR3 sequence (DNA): TGTGCCAGCAGGGGGACTAGCGGGACCTCCTACAATGAGCAGTTCTTC.

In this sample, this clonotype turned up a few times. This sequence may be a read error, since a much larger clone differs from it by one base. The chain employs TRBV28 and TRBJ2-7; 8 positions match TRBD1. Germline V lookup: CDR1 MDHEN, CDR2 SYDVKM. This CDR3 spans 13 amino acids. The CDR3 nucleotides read TGTGCCAGCAGCTCGGACAGGGCTGGGGAGCAGCACTTC. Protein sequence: CASSSDRAGEQHF.

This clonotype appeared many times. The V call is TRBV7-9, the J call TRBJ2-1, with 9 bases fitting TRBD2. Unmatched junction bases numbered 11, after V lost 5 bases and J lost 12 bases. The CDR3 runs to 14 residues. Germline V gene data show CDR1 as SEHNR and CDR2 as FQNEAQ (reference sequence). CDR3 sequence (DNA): TGTGCCAGCAGCGTCAGCGGGAGGCCCCTTGGGCAGTTCTTC. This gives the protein CASSVSGRPLGQFF.

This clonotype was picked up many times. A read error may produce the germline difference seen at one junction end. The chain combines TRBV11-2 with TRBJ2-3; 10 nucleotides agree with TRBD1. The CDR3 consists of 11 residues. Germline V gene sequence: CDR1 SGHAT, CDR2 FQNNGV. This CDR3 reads CASSLAGQGLF. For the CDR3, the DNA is TGTGCCAGCAGCTTGGCGGGACAGGGGCTTTTT.

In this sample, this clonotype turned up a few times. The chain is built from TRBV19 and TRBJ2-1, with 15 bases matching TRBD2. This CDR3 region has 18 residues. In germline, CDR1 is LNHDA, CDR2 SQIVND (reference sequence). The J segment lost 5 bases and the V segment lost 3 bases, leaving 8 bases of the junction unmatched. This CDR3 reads CASSIPRTSGRVNNEQFF. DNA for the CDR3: TGTGCCAGTAGTATCCCCCGGACTAGCGGGAGGGTAAACAATGAGCAGTTCTTC.

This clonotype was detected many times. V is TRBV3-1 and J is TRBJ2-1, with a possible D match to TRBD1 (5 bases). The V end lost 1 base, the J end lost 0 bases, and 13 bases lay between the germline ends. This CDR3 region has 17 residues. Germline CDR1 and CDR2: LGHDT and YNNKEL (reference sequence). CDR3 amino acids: CASSQGWTQSSYNEQFF. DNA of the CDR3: TGTGCCAGCAGCCAAGGGTGGACACAGAGCTCCTACAATGAGCAGTTCTTC.